The rows below give T cell receptor beta chains drawn from one sample of a study of T cell responses to AZD1222 COVID-19 vaccine. Only in-frame clones appear in the TCRdb table, and some are missing; sequencing was by immunoSEQ multiplex PCR. The table includes about 190,000 clones, approximately 92% detected once. Sequenced material: peripheral blood, taken on day 0 of AZD1222 vaccination. These receptor sequences come from an adult in good health. The CDR3 runs from the conserved cysteine through the conserved F or W. A D gene is named only where the DNA matches it firmly.

V gene,D gene,J gene,CDR3 protein
TRBV5-4,NA,TRBJ1-1,CASSLEEGANTEAFF
TRBV7-6,NA,TRBJ1-2,CASSLGQSTANYGYTF
TRBV7-9,TRBD1,TRBJ1-1,CASSAPTGTGGLEDTEAFF
TRBV7-3,TRBD1,TRBJ2-3,CASSYGTGGRTQYF
TRBV10-3,NA,TRBJ1-1,CAISENQVGAFF
TRBV10-1,TRBD2,TRBJ2-7,CASSGGLAGGYEQYF
TRBV24-1,NA,TRBJ1-5,CATSERGSIVGDQPQHF
TRBV4-1,NA,TRBJ1-5,CASSQGYPGNQPQHF
TRBV5-1,NA,TRBJ1-3,CASRRGDYSGNTIYF
TRBV3-1/TRBV3-2,NA,TRBJ1-2,CASSQDWTANYGYTF
TRBV2,NA,TRBJ2-3,CASRAARKSSTDTQYF
TRBV19,TRBD1,TRBJ2-1,CASMRRQGVGNEQFF
TRBV9,NA,TRBJ1-2,CASSVGTPNYGYTF
TRBV7-9,NA,TRBJ1-2,CASSLEGYGYTF
TRBV7-8,NA,TRBJ2-2,CASSRGGQVTGELFF
TRBV4-1,TRBD2,TRBJ2-1,CASGGGTPYNEQFF
TRBV7-2,NA,TRBJ1-6,CASSLDTFSPLHF
TRBV5-4,TRBD2,TRBJ2-3,CASSFVAGGADTQYF
TRBV2,NA,TRBJ1-5,CASSEYGGSNQPQHF
TRBV7-6,NA,TRBJ1-6,CASSKYGQNNSPLHF
TRBV30,NA,TRBJ1-5,CAWSVPPAQPQHF
TRBV7-6,NA,TRBJ1-4,CASSLAPATNEKLFF
TRBV6-6,TRBD1,TRBJ1-6,CASVPGQGNSPLHF
TRBV19,TRBD1,TRBJ2-7,CASREQGSYEQYF
TRBV6-5,NA,TRBJ1-2,CASSYSGFVGTYGYTF
TRBV25-1,NA,TRBJ1-2,CASYAGDGYTF
TRBV15,NA,TRBJ1-4,CATSRVGQGIFF
TRBV7-8,NA,TRBJ1-1,CASSLEGRGLGTEAFF
TRBV3-1/TRBV3-2,NA,TRBJ2-5,CASSPSGVGETQYF
TRBV28,TRBD1,TRBJ1-2,CASSTGVNYGYTF
TRBV27,NA,TRBJ2-5,CASSSIGRRSQETQYF
TRBV18,NA,TRBJ1-1,CASSPLGRAENTEAFF
TRBV6-2/TRBV6-3,NA,TRBJ2-1,CASSYPSHEQFF
TRBV28,NA,TRBJ1-2,CASSLGQRTNYGYTF
TRBV16,TRBD1,TRBJ1-2,CASSRTGVEGYTF
TRBV13,TRBD2,TRBJ2-1,CASSSDSGEVDEQFF
TRBV27,TRBD2,TRBJ2-7,CASSLLAGSYEQYF
TRBV5-1,NA,TRBJ1-4,CASSQWGSRSEKLFF
TRBV5-1,NA,TRBJ2-7,CASSLNPSYEQYF
TRBV6-5,NA,TRBJ2-1,CASSSSTGSYNEQFF
TRBV29-1,NA,TRBJ1-3,CSGYSGGGNTIYF
TRBV25-1,NA,TRBJ2-6,CASTAGWSGANVLTF
TRBV7-3,TRBD1,TRBJ2-2,CASSPTGGTGELFF
TRBV19,NA,TRBJ1-5,CASSPRGGVGQPQHF
TRBV11-3,NA,TRBJ2-3,CASSLGTGSDTQYF
TRBV5-1,NA,TRBJ2-1,CASSSEDIYGEQFF
TRBV5-4,NA,TRBJ2-1,CASSLAGPSRNEQFF
TRBV3-1/TRBV3-2,TRBD1,TRBJ1-6,CASSQGTANSPLHF
TRBV7-8,NA,TRBJ1-1,CASSLDRELEAFF
TRBV6-1,NA,TRBJ1-1,CASSDGTAWRSEAFF
TRBV28,NA,TRBJ2-2,CASSWAGQDNTGELFF
TRBV15,TRBD1,TRBJ1-4,CATSNRTGGDNEKLFF
TRBV12-3/TRBV12-4,NA,TRBJ1-2,CASSLTGYGYTF